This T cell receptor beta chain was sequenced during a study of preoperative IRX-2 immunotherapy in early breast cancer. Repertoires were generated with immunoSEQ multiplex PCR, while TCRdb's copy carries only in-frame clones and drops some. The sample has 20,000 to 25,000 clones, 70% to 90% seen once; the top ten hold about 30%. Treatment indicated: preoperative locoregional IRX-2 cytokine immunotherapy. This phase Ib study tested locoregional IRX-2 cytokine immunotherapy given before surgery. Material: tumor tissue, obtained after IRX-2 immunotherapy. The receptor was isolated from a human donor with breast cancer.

CDR3 sequence reads: CASSPSRGLGNQPQHF. DNA of the CDR3: TGTGCCAGTAGTCCCTCGAGGGGGCTCGGTAATCAGCCCCAGCATTTT. The V gene is TRBV19, the J gene TRBJ1-5, with TRBD1 matching 7 bases. The CDR3 contains 16 residues. The J segment lost 4 bases and the V segment lost 5 bases, leaving 11 bases of the junction unmatched. Germline CDR1 reads LNHDA; CDR2 reads SQIVND (reference sequence).